The source of this T cell receptor (beta chain) is a study of somatic mutations in cytotoxic T cells in rheumatoid arthritis. Positively selected by magnetic beads, CD4+ and CD8+ cells were purity-checked by flow cytometry. The CDR3 spans 14 residues. The germline CDR1 and CDR2 sequences are MNHNS and SASEGT. Trimming took 2 bases from V and 4 from J, leaving 11 bases between them. Study observations and caveats: Rheumatoid arthritis patients showed CD8+ clonality increasing with age, unlike healthy controls. There were about an eighth of the roughly 65 patients in whom the largest CD8+ clone exceeded 20% of CD8+ cells.

There are a few counts of this clone. Its antigen is still unknown. Sequenced by immunoSEQ multiplex PCR; TCRdb stores in-frame clones only, minus some. The sample contains 18,000 or so clones, around 70% of which appear only once. The sample taken for sequencing was CD8+ T cells sorted from blood. The chain employs TRBV6-1 and TRBJ1-1, with unresolved D. This TCR derives from a woman aged 60-75 years in good health. CDR3 coding DNA: TGTGCCAGCAGTGAAAGGGTAGAGAGCACTGAAGCTTTCTTT. Amino acid sequence: CASSERVESTEAFF.